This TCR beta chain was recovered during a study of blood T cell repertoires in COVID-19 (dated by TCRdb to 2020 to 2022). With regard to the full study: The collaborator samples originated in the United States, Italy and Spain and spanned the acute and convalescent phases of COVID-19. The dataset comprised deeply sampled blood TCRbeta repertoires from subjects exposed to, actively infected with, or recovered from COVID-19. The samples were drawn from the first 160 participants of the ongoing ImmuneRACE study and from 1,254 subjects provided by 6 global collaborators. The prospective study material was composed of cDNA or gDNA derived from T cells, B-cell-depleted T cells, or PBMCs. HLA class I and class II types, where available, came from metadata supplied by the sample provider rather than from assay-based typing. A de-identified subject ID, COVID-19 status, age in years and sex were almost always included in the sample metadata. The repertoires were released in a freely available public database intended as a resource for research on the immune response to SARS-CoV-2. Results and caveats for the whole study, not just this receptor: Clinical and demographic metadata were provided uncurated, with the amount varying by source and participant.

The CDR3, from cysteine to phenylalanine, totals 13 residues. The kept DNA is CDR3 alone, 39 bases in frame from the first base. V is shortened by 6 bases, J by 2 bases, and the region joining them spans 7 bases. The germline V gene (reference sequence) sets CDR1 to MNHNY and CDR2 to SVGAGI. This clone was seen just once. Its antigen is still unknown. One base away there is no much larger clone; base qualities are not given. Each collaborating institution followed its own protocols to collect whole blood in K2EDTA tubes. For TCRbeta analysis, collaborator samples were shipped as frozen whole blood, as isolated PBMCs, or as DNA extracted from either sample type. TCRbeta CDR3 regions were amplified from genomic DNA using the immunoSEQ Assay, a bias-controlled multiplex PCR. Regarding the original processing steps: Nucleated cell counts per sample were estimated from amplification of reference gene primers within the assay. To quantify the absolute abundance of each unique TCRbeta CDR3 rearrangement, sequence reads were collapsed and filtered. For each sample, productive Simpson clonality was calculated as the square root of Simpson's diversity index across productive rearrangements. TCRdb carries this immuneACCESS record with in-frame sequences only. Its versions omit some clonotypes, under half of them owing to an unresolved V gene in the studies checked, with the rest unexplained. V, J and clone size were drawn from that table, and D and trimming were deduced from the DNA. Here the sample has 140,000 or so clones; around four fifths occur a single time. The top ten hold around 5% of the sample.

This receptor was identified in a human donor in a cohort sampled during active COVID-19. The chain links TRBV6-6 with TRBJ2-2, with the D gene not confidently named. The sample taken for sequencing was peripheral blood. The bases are TGTGCCAGCAGCGGTTCCAACACCGGGGAGCTGTTTTTT. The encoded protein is CASSGSNTGELFF.